This TCR beta chain was sequenced in a study of T cell clonality in common variable immunodeficiency. Aged 9 to 64 years, CVID subjects averaged around 40 years old. The CDR3 length is 13 residues. From germline, CDR1 is LGHNT and CDR2 FRNRAP. V shed 7 bases and J shed 0 bases, with 9 bases lying between them. In its sample, this clone was seen many times. The antigen remains undetermined. Read data end 3 residues before the CDR3 end; the end is taken from the germline J gene. Study-level points and caveats: Common variable immunodeficiency TCR beta sequences reportedly had fewer deletions and N-nucleotide insertions. TCRbeta clonality was increased in CVID versus healthy controls.

TCRdb keeps only in-frame clones here, not all; method: immunoSEQ multiplex PCR. The sample presents about 31,000 clones, none singletons. The TCR originated in a human donor with common variable immunodeficiency. The chain links TRBV12-5 to TRBJ1-1; perhaps TRBD1 as D (6 bases). The material sequenced was peripheral blood mononuclear cells. CDR3 amino acids: CASVQGMNTEAFF. The CDR3 bases that were read are TGTGCTAGTGTGCAGGGGATGAACACTGAA.